This T cell receptor beta chain was obtained from a study of blood T cell repertoires in COVID-19. In the study overall: Samples taken during acute and convalescent COVID-19 were collected in the United States, Italy and Spain.

The authors' processing: By means of reference gene primer amplification, nucleated cell counts were estimated. Sequenced by immunoSEQ multiplex PCR; TCRdb stores in-frame clones only, minus some. The V and J calls and clone size come from that table; D and trimming were worked out from the DNA. The data hold 200,000 to 250,000 clones, with approximately 90% observed a single time. Enrolled through a virtual design, the participants were between roughly 18 and 90 years of age and came from roughly 22 US areas. Recovery among Cohort 3 donors was established by two negative PCRs, clearance, or symptom resolution. V gave up 1 base and J gave up 9 bases; unmatched junction bases: 7. The CDR3 has 15 amino acids. Per germline, CDR1 SGHTA and CDR2 FQGNSA.

The origin of this receptor is a young man who had recovered from COVID-19. The sample consisted of PBMCs or T cells enriched from blood (not recorded which). The chain carries TRBV7-2 and TRBJ2-1; TRBD2 matches 9 bases. The DNA for the CDR3 is TGTGCCAGCAGCTTAGGGGGTAGCGGGGGTTCTGAGCAGTTCTTC. Translating gives CASSLGGSGGSEQFF.